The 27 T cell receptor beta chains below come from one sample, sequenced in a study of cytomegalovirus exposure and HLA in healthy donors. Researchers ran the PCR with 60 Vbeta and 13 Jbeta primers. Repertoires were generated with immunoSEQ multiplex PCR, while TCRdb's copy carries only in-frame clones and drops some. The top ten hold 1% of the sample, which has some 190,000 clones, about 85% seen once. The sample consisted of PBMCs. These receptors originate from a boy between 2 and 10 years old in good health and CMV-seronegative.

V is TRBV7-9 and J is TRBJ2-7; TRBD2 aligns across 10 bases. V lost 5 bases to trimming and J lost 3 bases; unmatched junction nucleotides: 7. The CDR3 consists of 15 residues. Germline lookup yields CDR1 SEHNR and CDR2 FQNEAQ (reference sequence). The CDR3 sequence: CASSRGASGGYEQYV. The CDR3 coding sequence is TGTGCCAGCAGCAGGGGGGCTAGCGGGGGCTACGAGCAGTACGTC.

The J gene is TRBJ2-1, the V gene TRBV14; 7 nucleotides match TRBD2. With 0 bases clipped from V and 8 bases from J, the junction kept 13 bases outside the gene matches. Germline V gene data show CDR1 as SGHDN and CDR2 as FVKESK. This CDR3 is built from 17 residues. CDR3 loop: CASSQDPLRGGRDEQFF. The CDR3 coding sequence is TGTGCCAGCAGCCAAGATCCTTTGAGGGGCGGGAGAGATGAGCAGTTCTTC.

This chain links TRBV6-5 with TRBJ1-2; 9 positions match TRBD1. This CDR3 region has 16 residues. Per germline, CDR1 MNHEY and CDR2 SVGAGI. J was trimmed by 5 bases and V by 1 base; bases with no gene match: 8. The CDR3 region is CASSYFTGQGNYGYTF. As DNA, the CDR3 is TGTGCCAGCAGTTACTTTACCGGACAGGGGAATTATGGCTACACCTTC.

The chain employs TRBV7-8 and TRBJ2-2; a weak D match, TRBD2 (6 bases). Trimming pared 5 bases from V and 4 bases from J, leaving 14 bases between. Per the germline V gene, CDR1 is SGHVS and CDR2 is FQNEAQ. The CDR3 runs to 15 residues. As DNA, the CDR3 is TGTGCCAGCAGCCGTCAGGGACTCTTCACCGGGGAGCTGTTTTTT. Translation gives CASSRQGLFTGELFF.

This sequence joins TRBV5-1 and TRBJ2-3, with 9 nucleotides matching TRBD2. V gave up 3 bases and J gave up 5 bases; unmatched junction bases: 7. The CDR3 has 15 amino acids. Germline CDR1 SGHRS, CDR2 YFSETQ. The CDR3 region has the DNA TGCGCCAGCAGCTCAGCGGGGGGACCTAAAGATACGCAGTATTTT. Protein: CASSSAGGPKDTQYF.

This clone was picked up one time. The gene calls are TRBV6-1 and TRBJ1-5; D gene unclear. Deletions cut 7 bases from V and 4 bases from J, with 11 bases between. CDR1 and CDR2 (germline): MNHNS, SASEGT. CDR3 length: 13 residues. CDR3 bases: TGTGCCAGCACTGATCCGTTGAATCAGCCCCAGCATTTT. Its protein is CASTDPLNQPQHF.

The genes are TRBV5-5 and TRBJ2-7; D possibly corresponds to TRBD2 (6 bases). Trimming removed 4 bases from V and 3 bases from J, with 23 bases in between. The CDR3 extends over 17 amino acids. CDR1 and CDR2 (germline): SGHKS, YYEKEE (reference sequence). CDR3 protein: CASSLRGGKSSFYEQYV. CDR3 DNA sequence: TGTGCCAGCAGCCTCCGTGGAGGGAAGTCATCTTTCTACGAGCAGTACGTC.

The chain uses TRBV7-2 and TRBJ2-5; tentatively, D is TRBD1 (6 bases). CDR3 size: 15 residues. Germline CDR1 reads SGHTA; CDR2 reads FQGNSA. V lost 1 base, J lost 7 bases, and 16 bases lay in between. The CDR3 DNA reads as TGTGCCAGCAGCTTAGATGGGCAGGGGTCGGCGACCCAGTACTTC. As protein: CASSLDGQGSATQYF.

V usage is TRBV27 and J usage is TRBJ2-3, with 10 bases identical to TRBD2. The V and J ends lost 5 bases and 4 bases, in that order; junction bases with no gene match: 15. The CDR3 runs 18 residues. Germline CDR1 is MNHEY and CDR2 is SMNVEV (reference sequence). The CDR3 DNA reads TGTGCCAGCAGTCTAGAGTCTAGCGGGAGCCATCCCCCAGATACGCAGTATTTT. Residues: CASSLESSGSHPPDTQYF.

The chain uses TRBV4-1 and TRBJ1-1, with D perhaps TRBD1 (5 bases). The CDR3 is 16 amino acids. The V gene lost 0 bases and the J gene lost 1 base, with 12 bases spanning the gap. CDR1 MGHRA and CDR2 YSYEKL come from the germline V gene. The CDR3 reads CASSQDPVTENTEAFF. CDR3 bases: TGCGCCAGCAGCCAAGATCCCGTGACAGAGAACACTGAAGCTTTCTTT.

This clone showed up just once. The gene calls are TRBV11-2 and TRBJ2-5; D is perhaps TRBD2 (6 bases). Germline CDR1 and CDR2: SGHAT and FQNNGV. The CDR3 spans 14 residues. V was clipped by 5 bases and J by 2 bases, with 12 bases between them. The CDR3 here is CASSRDFRQETQYF. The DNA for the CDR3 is TGTGCCAGCAGCCGGGACTTCCGACAAGAGACCCAGTACTTC.

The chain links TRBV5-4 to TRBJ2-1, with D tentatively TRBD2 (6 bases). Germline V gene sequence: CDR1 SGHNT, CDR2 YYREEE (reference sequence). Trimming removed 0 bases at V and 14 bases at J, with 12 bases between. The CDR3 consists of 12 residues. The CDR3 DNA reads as TGTGCCAGCAGCTTGGTGGGGGAGGTTGAGTTCTTC. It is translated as CASSLVGEVEFF.

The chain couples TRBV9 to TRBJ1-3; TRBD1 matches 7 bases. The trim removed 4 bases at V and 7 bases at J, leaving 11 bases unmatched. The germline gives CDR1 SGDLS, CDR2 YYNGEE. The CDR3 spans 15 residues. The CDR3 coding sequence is TGTGCCAGCAGCACCTCGACAGGGCAAGGCAACACCATATATTTT. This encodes CASSTSTGQGNTIYF.

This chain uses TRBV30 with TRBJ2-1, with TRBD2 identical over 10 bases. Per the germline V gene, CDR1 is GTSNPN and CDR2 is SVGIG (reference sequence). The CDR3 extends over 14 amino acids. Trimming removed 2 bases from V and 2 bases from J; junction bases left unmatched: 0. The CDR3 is CAWSTSGAYNEQFF. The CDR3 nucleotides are TGTGCCTGGAGTACTAGCGGGGCCTACAATGAGCAGTTCTTC.

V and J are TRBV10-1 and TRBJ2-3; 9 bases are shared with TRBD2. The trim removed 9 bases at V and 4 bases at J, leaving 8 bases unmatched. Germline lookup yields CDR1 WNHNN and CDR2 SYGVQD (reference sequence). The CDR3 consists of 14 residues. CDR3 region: CASSSGLASDTQYF. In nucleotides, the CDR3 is TGCGCCAGTAGCTCGGGACTAGCCTCAGATACGCAGTATTTT.

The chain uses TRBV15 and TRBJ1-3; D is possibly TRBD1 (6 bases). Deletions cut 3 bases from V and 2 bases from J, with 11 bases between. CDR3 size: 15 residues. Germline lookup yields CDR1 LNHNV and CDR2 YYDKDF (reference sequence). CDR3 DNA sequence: TGTGCCACCAGCAGCTCAGGGGCTCCTGGAAACACCATATATTTT. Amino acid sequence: CATSSSGAPGNTIYF. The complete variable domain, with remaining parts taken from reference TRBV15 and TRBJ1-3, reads DAMVIQNPRYQVTQFGKPVTLSCSQTLNHNVMYWYQQKSSQAPKLLFHYYDKDFNNEADTPDNFQSRRPNTSFCFLDIRSPGLGDTAMYLCATSSSGAPGNTIYFGEGSWLTVV.

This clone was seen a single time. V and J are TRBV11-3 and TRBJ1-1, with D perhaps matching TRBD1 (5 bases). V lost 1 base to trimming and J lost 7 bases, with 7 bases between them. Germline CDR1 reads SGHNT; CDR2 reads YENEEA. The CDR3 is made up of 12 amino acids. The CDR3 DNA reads TGTGCCAGCAGCTTAGGGGGGGGTGAAGCTTTCTTT. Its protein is CASSLGGGEAFF. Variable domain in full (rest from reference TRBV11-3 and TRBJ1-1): EAGVVQSPRYKIIEKKQPVAFWCNPISGHNTLYWYLQNLGQGPELLIRYENEEAVDDSQLPKDRFSAERLKGVDSTLKIQPAELGDSAVYLCASSLGGGEAFFGQGTRLTVV.

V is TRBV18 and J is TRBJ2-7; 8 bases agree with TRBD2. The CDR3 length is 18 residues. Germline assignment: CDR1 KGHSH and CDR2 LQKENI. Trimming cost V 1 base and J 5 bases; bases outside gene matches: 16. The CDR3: CASSPLRQAGASGHEQYV. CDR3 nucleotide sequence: TGTGCCAGCTCACCACTTCGACAGGCGGGGGCTAGCGGGCACGAGCAGTACGTC.

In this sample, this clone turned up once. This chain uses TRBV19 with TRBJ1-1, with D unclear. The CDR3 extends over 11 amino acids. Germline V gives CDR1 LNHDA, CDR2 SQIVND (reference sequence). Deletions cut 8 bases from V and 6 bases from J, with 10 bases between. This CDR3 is CASAHSAEAFF. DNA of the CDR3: TGTGCCAGTGCCCACTCGGCTGAAGCTTTCTTT.

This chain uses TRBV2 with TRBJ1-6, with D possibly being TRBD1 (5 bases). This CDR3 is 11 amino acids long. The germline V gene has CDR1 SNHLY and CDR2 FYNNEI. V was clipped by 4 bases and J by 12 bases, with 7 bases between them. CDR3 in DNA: TGTGCCAGCAGTGGGGGGGGACCCCTCCACTTT. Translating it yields CASSGGGPLHF. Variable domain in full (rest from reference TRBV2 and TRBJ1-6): EPEVTQTPSHQVTQMGQEVILRCVPISNHLYFYWYRQILGQKVEFLVSFYNNEISEKSEIFDDQFSVERPDGSNFTLKIRSTKLEDSAMYFCASSGGGPLHFGNGTRLTVT.

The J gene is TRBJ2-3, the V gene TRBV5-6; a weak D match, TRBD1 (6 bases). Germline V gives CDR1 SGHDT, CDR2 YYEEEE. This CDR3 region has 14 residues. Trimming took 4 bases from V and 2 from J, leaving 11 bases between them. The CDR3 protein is CASSPGHITDTQYF. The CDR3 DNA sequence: TGTGCCAGCAGCCCGGGACACATCACAGATACGCAGTATTTT.

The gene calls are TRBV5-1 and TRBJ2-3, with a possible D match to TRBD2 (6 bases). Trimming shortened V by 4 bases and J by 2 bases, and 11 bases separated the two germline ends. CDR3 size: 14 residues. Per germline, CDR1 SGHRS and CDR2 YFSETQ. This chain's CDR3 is CASSRDSLTDTQYF. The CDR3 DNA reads TGCGCCAGCAGCCGGGACTCCCTCACAGATACGCAGTATTTT.

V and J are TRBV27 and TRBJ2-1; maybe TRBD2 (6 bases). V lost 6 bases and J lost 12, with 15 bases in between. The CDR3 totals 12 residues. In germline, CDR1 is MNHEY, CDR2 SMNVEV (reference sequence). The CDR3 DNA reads TGTGCCAGCAGCCAGACGGGGGTCGGGCAGTTCTTC. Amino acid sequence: CASSQTGVGQFF.

CDR3 DNA sequence: TGTGCCAGCAGCGTGGAGGGGGCAACAGGGGCCTATAATGAAAAACTGTTTTTT. It codes for CASSVEGATGAYNEKLFF. The V call is TRBV9, the J call TRBJ1-4, with 7 positions matching TRBD1. Germline V gene data show CDR1 as SGDLS and CDR2 as YYNGEE. The V segment lost 2 bases and the J segment 4 bases; nucleotides outside the gene matches: 14. The CDR3 length is 18 residues.

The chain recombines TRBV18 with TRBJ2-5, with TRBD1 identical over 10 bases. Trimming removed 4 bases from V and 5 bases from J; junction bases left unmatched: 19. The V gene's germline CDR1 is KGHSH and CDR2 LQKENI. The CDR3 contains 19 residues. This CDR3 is CASSQSRQGAYPEWETQYF. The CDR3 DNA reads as TGTGCCAGCTCACAAAGCCGACAGGGGGCTTATCCAGAATGGGAGACCCAGTACTTC.

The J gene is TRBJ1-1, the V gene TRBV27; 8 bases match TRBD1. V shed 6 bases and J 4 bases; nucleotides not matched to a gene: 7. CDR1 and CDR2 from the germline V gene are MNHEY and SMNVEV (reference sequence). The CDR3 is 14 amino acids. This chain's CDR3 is CASSQGARGTEAFF. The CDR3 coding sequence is TGTGCCAGCAGCCAGGGGGCCAGGGGCACTGAAGCTTTCTTT.

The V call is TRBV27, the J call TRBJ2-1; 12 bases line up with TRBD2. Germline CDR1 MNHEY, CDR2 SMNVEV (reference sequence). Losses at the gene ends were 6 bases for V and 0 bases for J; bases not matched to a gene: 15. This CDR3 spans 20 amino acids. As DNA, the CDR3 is TGTGCCAGCAGCCTAAACCCAACTAGCGGGAGGTATAGCTCCTACAATGAGCAGTTCTTC. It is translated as CASSLNPTSGRYSSYNEQFF.